These T cell receptor beta chains were read from a single sample in a study of T-cell memory formation after mild COVID-19. TCRdb reprocessed the 5' RACE reads with MiXCR, giving one entry per CDR3 protein. This repertoire shows roughly 400,000 distinct CDR3 sequences, about a sixth found once; its top ten account for 20% to 25%. Material: PBMCs or a T cell subset sorted from them (not recorded which). These receptors all stem from a man younger than 35 who had mild COVID-19 (a few samples of this study predate the infection). Cell type and time point are not known. The CDR3 runs from the conserved cysteine through the conserved F or W. Fields, in order: clone size, D gene, V gene, J gene, CDR3 length, CDR3 protein, CDR3 DNA. A D gene is named only where the DNA matches it firmly. Clone size, where shown, is once, few, many, or a class for clones that have expanded.

size: .
D: .
V: TRBV18
J: TRBJ1-5
length: 15
CDR3: CASSQQQYSNQPQHF
DNA: TGTGCCAGCTCACAACAGCAATATAGCAATCAGCCCCAGCATTTT

size: .
D: .
V: TRBV18
J: TRBJ1-5
length: 15
CDR3: CASSPPGSPGQPQHF
DNA: TGTGCCAGCTCACCACCGGGCAGCCCGGGGCAGCCCCAGCATTTT

size: .
D: TRBD1
V: TRBV5-1
J: TRBJ2-5
length: 15
CDR3: CASKRDPGQQETQYF
DNA: TGCGCCAGCAAAAGAGATCCGGGACAGCAAGAGACCCAGTACTTC

size: .
D: .
V: TRBV7-2
J: TRBJ2-3
length: 15
CDR3: CASSLVGPGADTQYF
DNA: TGTGCCAGCAGCTTAGTGGGACCCGGCGCAGATACGCAGTATTTT

size: .
D: .
V: TRBV7-9
J: TRBJ1-2
length: 13
CDR3: CASSSSIVPGYTF
DNA: TGTGCCAGCAGCTCGTCTATAGTCCCTGGCTACACCTTC

size: many
D: .
V: TRBV11-2
J: TRBJ1-2
length: 16
CDR3: CASSLDSLAGAGGYTF
DNA: TGTGCCAGCAGCTTAGATTCCCTGGCGGGAGCAGGGGGCTACACCTTC

size: .
D: .
V: TRBV18
J: TRBJ1-1
length: 13
CDR3: CASSEQSNTEAFF
DNA: TGTGCCAGCTCAGAACAGTCGAACACTGAAGCTTTCTTT

size: few
D: .
V: TRBV19
J: TRBJ2-1
length: 14
CDR3: CASNIGKSHNEQFF
DNA: TGTGCCAGTAACATAGGGAAATCGCACAATGAGCAGTTCTTC

size: many
D: .
V: TRBV6-6
J: TRBJ2-2
length: 13
CDR3: CASSYFATGELFF
DNA: TGTGCCAGCAGTTACTTCGCAACCGGGGAGCTGTTTTTT

size: few
D: .
V: TRBV6-5
J: TRBJ1-1
length: 14
CDR3: CASSYTFQNTEAFF
DNA: TGTGCCAGCAGTTACACGTTCCAGAACACTGAAGCTTTCTTT

size: .
D: .
V: TRBV11-2
J: TRBJ2-6
length: 17
CDR3: CASSLAVQRSGANVLTF
DNA: TGTGCCAGCAGCTTAGCCGTCCAAAGGTCTGGGGCCAACGTCCTGACTTTC

size: many
D: TRBD1
V: TRBV7-3
J: TRBJ2-3
length: 16
CDR3: CASSLLGQGITDTQYF
DNA: TGTGCCAGCAGCTTACTGGGACAGGGAATTACAGATACGCAGTATTTT

size: .
D: .
V: TRBV6-2/TRBV6-3
J: TRBJ1-1
length: 14
CDR3: CASSLRGRDTEAFF
DNA: TGTGCCAGCAGTCTCCGAGGACGCGACACTGAAGCTTTCTTT

size: once
D: .
V: TRBV27
J: TRBJ2-5
length: 16
CDR3: CASSLPPGPAIRTQYF
DNA: TGTGCCAGCAGTTTGCCCCCGGGACCAGCAATTCGGACCCAGTACTTC

size: .
D: .
V: TRBV5-1
J: TRBJ2-2
length: 15
CDR3: CASSLSRGNTGELFF
DNA: TGCGCCAGCAGCTTGAGTAGGGGGAACACCGGGGAGCTGTTTTTT

size: .
D: .
V: TRBV6-5
J: TRBJ2-2
length: 16
CDR3: CASRGLSTQNTGELFF
DNA: TGTGCCAGCCGGGGACTGTCGACTCAGAACACCGGGGAGCTGTTTTTT

size: .
D: .
V: TRBV7-2
J: TRBJ2-1
length: 16
CDR3: CASSLRPQLRGNEQFF
DNA: TGTGCCAGCAGCCTTCGACCCCAGCTGAGGGGGAATGAGCAGTTCTTC

size: few
D: .
V: TRBV9
J: TRBJ2-5
length: 14
CDR3: CASSVAAAPETQYF
DNA: TGTGCCAGCAGCGTGGCGGCCGCCCCGGAGACCCAGTACTTC

size: few
D: TRBD1
V: TRBV4-1
J: TRBJ2-1
length: 13
CDR3: CASRGQGRNEQFF
DNA: TGCGCCAGCAGGGGACAGGGGCGGAATGAGCAGTTCTTC

size: .
D: .
V: TRBV19
J: TRBJ1-1
length: 15
CDR3: CASSLGWQMNTEAFF
DNA: TGTGCCAGTAGTTTAGGATGGCAGATGAACACTGAAGCTTTCTTT

size: many
D: TRBD1
V: TRBV6-2/TRBV6-3
J: TRBJ2-1
length: 17
CDR3: CASSDRTGLLTYNEQFF
DNA: TGTGCCAGCAGCGATAGGACAGGGCTGTTGACCTACAATGAGCAGTTCTTC

size: many
D: .
V: TRBV5-4
J: TRBJ2-1
length: 13
CDR3: CASSEESPNEQFF
DNA: TGTGCCAGCAGTGAAGAGTCCCCCAATGAGCAGTTCTTC

size: few
D: .
V: TRBV6-1
J: TRBJ1-1
length: 14
CDR3: CASSEMLGDTEAFF
DNA: TGTGCCAGCAGTGAAATGTTGGGGGACACTGAAGCTTTCTTT

size: once
D: .
V: TRBV24-1
J: TRBJ1-2
length: 14
CDR3: CATSDPTSPHGYTF
DNA: TGTGCCACCAGTGACCCCACATCTCCCCATGGCTACACCTTC

size: .
D: .
V: TRBV6-1
J: TRBJ2-7
length: 15
CDR3: CASSARGRSSYDQYF
DNA: TGTGCCAGCAGTGCCAGGGGTAGGAGCTCCTACGATCAGTACTTC

size: few
D: .
V: TRBV7-8
J: TRBJ2-5
length: 16
CDR3: CASSPHRVGIGETQYF
DNA: TGTGCCAGCAGCCCCCACAGGGTGGGGATTGGAGAGACCCAGTACTTC

size: .
D: .
V: TRBV19
J: TRBJ2-1
length: 15
CDR3: CASSIQGGTYNEQFF
DNA: TGTGCCAGTAGTATTCAAGGGGGGACCTACAATGAGCAGTTCTTC

size: few
D: TRBD1
V: TRBV5-1
J: TRBJ1-1
length: 17
CDR3: CASSLSQGGQGHTEAFF
DNA: TGCGCCAGCAGCTTGAGCCAGGGGGGACAAGGGCACACTGAAGCTTTCTTT

size: .
D: TRBD1
V: TRBV5-1
J: TRBJ2-2
length: 15
CDR3: CASSWRQGGGRELFF
DNA: TGCGCCAGCAGCTGGAGACAGGGTGGGGGCCGGGAGCTGTTTTTT

size: many
D: .
V: TRBV4-3
J: TRBJ2-1
length: 17
CDR3: CASSQDGVSWEYNEQFF
DNA: TGCGCCAGCAGCCAAGATGGGGTCAGCTGGGAGTACAATGAGCAGTTCTTC

size: .
D: TRBD2
V: TRBV20-1
J: TRBJ2-3
length: 17
CDR3: CSARDMGTSGYTDTQYF
DNA: TGCAGTGCTAGAGACATGGGGACTAGCGGATACACAGATACGCAGTATTTT

size: .
D: .
V: TRBV6-5
J: TRBJ2-3
length: 15
CDR3: CASSERGAVTDTQYF
DNA: TGTGCCAGCAGTGAACGGGGGGCGGTAACAGATACGCAGTATTTT

size: .
D: .
V: TRBV7-9
J: TRBJ1-1
length: 11
CDR3: CASADSPEAFF
DNA: TGTGCCAGCGCTGATTCTCCTGAAGCTTTCTTT

size: .
D: .
V: TRBV6-6
J: TRBJ2-1
length: 17
CDR3: CASSHSPWTEAYNEQFF
DNA: TGTGCCAGCAGCCACTCCCCTTGGACAGAGGCGTACAATGAGCAGTTCTTC

size: few
D: .
V: TRBV30
J: TRBJ2-5
length: 12
CDR3: CAWKGIGETQYF
DNA: TGTGCCTGGAAGGGGATCGGAGAGACCCAGTACTTC

size: .
D: .
V: TRBV20-1
J: TRBJ1-5
length: 13
CDR3: CSATRGTNQPQHF
DNA: TGCAGTGCTACGAGGGGTACTAATCAGCCCCAGCATTTT

size: .
D: TRBD2
V: TRBV9
J: TRBJ2-5
length: 14
CDR3: CASSVGSGGETQYF
DNA: TGTGCCAGCAGCGTAGGAAGCGGGGGCGAGACCCAGTACTTC

size: once
D: .
V: TRBV20-1
J: TRBJ1-2
length: 13
CDR3: CSARDREYYGYTF
DNA: TGCAGTGCTAGAGATAGGGAGTACTATGGCTACACCTTC

size: many
D: TRBD1
V: TRBV20-1
J: TRBJ1-2
length: 14
CDR3: CSARVRDRGYGYTF
DNA: TGCAGTGCTAGAGTCCGGGACAGGGGGTATGGCTACACCTTC

size: .
D: .
V: TRBV12-3/TRBV12-4
J: TRBJ1-2
length: 13
CDR3: CASGGLGTLGYTF
DNA: TGTGCCAGCGGGGGGCTTGGGACACTCGGCTACACCTTC

size: few
D: .
V: TRBV20-1
J: TRBJ2-3
length: 15
CDR3: CSARVVRRSTDTQYF
DNA: TGCAGTGCTAGAGTAGTCAGGAGGAGCACAGATACGCAGTATTTT

size: few
D: TRBD1
V: TRBV4-3
J: TRBJ1-6
length: 15
CDR3: CASSQDVVVGGTANF
DNA: TGCGCCAGCAGCCAAGATGTTGTGGTTGGCGGGACAGCAAACTTT

size: .
D: .
V: TRBV20-1
J: TRBJ1-2
length: 16
CDR3: CSSSRVGAATNYGYTF
DNA: TGCAGTTCCTCCAGGGTTGGGGCAGCTACTAACTATGGCTACACCTTC

size: few
D: TRBD2
V: TRBV4-1
J: TRBJ2-3
length: 16
CDR3: CASSPGVAGITDTQYF
DNA: TGCGCCAGCAGCCCGGGGGTAGCGGGGATCACAGATACGCAGTATTTT

size: .
D: TRBD2
V: TRBV2
J: TRBJ2-5
length: 14
CDR3: CASSDLRGTETQYF
DNA: TGTGCCAGCAGTGATTTGCGGGGGACAGAGACCCAGTACTTC

size: few
D: TRBD2
V: TRBV3-1
J: TRBJ2-3
length: 18
CDR3: CASSQEASGGASTDTQYF
DNA: TGTGCCAGCAGCCAAGAGGCTAGCGGGGGGGCTAGCACAGATACGCAGTATTTT

size: few
D: TRBD1
V: TRBV10-3
J: TRBJ1-6
length: 14
CDR3: CAISAETGSSPLHF
DNA: TGTGCCATCAGTGCGGAGACAGGGAGTTCACCCCTCCACTTT

size: .
D: .
V: TRBV5-1
J: TRBJ2-7
length: 13
CDR3: CASRPGTSYEQYF
DNA: TGCGCCAGCAGACCCGGGACATCTTACGAGCAGTACTTC

size: .
D: .
V: TRBV7-8
J: TRBJ2-3
length: 15
CDR3: CASRLSLRSTDTQYF
DNA: TGTGCCAGCAGATTATCCCTGAGAAGCACAGATACGCAGTATTTT

size: few
D: TRBD1
V: TRBV6-5
J: TRBJ1-5
length: 17
CDR3: CASSSGPGQGLNQPQHF
DNA: TGTGCCAGCAGTTCCGGGCCGGGACAGGGCCTTAATCAGCCCCAGCATTTT

size: .
D: TRBD1
V: TRBV2
J: TRBJ1-4
length: 14
CDR3: CASSRDRDDEKLFF
DNA: TGTGCCAGCAGCAGAGACAGGGATGATGAAAAACTGTTTTTT

size: few
D: .
V: TRBV10-3
J: TRBJ2-3
length: 12
CDR3: CAIGQGADTQYF
DNA: TGTGCCATCGGGCAAGGAGCCGATACGCAGTATTTT

size: .
D: .
V: TRBV29-1
J: TRBJ1-2
length: 13
CDR3: CSVEGSPFYGYTF
DNA: TGCAGCGTTGAGGGCTCTCCGTTCTATGGCTACACCTTC

size: .
D: TRBD2
V: TRBV4-1
J: TRBJ2-1
length: 16
CDR3: CASSQEARGAYNEQFF
DNA: TGCGCCAGCAGCCAAGAAGCCCGGGGGGCCTACAATGAGCAGTTCTTC

size: .
D: TRBD1
V: TRBV7-2
J: TRBJ2-4
length: 13
CDR3: CASSSGQGGIQYF
DNA: TGTGCCAGCAGCTCGGGACAGGGAGGCATTCAGTACTTC

size: .
D: .
V: TRBV10-2
J: TRBJ1-5
length: 12
CDR3: CASTRGGQPQHF
DNA: TGCGCCAGCACTAGGGGTGGGCAGCCCCAGCATTTT

size: .
D: TRBD2
V: TRBV27
J: TRBJ2-1
length: 17
CDR3: CASSITSGGLSYNEQFF
DNA: TGTGCCAGCAGCATAACTAGCGGGGGGTTATCCTACAATGAGCAGTTCTTC

size: few
D: TRBD1
V: TRBV10-3
J: TRBJ2-5
length: 14
CDR3: CAISEYRTGETQYF
DNA: TGTGCCATCAGTGAGTACAGGACAGGAGAGACCCAGTACTTC

size: few
D: .
V: TRBV4-3
J: TRBJ2-3
length: 15
CDR3: CASSLSSMGSDTQYF
DNA: TGCGCCAGCAGCCTATCCTCCATGGGATCAGATACGCAGTATTTT

size: .
D: TRBD2
V: TRBV7-6
J: TRBJ2-1
length: 17
CDR3: CASSLEMGLAAWDEQFF
DNA: TGTGCCAGCAGCTTAGAGATGGGACTAGCAGCCTGGGATGAGCAGTTCTTC